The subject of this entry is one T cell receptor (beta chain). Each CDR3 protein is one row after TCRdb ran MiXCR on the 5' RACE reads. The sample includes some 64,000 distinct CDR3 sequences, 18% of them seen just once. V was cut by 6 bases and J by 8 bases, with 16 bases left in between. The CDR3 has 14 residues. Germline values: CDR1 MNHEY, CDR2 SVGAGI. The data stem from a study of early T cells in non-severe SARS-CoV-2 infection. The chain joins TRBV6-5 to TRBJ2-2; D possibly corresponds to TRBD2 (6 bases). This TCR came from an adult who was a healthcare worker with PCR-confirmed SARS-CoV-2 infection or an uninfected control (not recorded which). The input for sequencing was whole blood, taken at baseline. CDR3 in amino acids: CASSLLGRGGELFF. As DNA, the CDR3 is TGTGCCAGCAGCCTTCTCGGGAGAGGGGGGGAGCTGTTTTTT.